The 30 T cell receptor beta chains listed next were all sequenced from one sample in a study of T cells in Graves' hyperthyroidism and ophthalmopathy. RNA transcripts served as the template for amplifying TCR beta CDR3 regions. The primer set for the first-round RT-PCR of the TCR CDR3 was HTBI. Each CDR3 protein gets one entry after TCRdb re-called the multiplex PCR reads with MiXCR. Of nearly 600,000 distinct CDR3 sequences listed, more than 13% are singletons. Source material: blood. These receptors came from a woman aged 18-29 years with Graves' ophthalmopathy.

In its sample, this clonotype was seen many times. In nucleotides, the CDR3 is TGTGCCAGCAGCTCCCGCGGTAGCGGGACAATCTACGAGCAGTACTTC. Protein: CASSSRGSGTIYEQYF. The chain combines TRBV7-8 with TRBJ2-7; the match to TRBD2 covers 8 bases. The V and J ends lost 4 bases and 3 bases, in that order; junction bases with no gene match: 11. The CDR3 has 16 residues. CDR1 SGHVS and CDR2 FQNEAQ come from the germline V gene.

This clonotype was seen at least ten times. The chain uses TRBV15 and TRBJ1-1; weak D call: TRBD1 (5 bases). Germline lookup yields CDR1 LNHNV and CDR2 YYDKDF (reference sequence). V was trimmed by 1 base and J by 2 bases, leaving 11 bases between them. The CDR3 runs 15 residues. The CDR3 protein is CATSRGGQGNTEAFF. Written as DNA, the CDR3 is TGTGCCACCAGCAGAGGTGGGCAGGGTAACACTGAAGCTTTCTTT.

This clonotype was found many times. The J gene is TRBJ2-7, the V gene TRBV20-1; 7 nucleotides agree with TRBD2. CDR3 size: 15 residues. Germline V CDR1 and CDR2: DFQATT, SNEGSKA (reference sequence). Unmatched junction bases numbered 9, after V lost 0 bases and J lost 4 bases. CDR3 in amino acids: CSARDVRSGTYEQYF. DNA for the CDR3: TGCAGTGCTAGAGATGTAAGAAGCGGGACTTACGAGCAGTACTTC.

This clonotype was observed at least ten times. The chain has TRBV5-8 and TRBJ2-5, with D uncertain. Trimming stripped 2 bases from V and 1 base from J, with 3 bases between. CDR3 size: 12 residues. Germline V CDR1 and CDR2: SGHTS, YDEGEE. CDR3 amino acids: CASSFVQETQYF. CDR3 nucleotide sequence: TGTGCCAGCAGCTTCGTCCAAGAGACCCAGTACTTC.

This clonotype was found many times. The J gene is TRBJ2-1, the V gene TRBV11-1, with a tentative D call TRBD2 (6 bases). CDR1 SGHAT and CDR2 FQDESV come from the germline V gene (reference sequence). There are 12 residues in the CDR3. Trimming left V 10 bases short and J 8 bases short, with 15 bases between. The CDR3, as DNA: TGTGCCATCTCCCCTGGGGGGTATGAGCAGTTCTTC. Amino acid sequence: CAISPGGYEQFF.

This clonotype was detected a few times. The chain joins TRBV11-3 to TRBJ1-2; 11 positions match TRBD1. V gave up 5 bases and J gave up 8 bases; unmatched junction bases: 10. CDR3 length: 15 amino acids. Per germline, CDR1 SGHNT and CDR2 YENEEA. The CDR3 loop reads CASSELGQGALGYTF. The DNA for the CDR3 is TGTGCCAGCAGCGAACTCGGACAGGGGGCTCTAGGCTACACCTTC.

This clonotype was recorded a few times. This chain joins TRBV6-1 and TRBJ1-2, with 8 bases aligning to TRBD1. Trimming cost V 7 bases and J 2 bases; bases outside gene matches: 9. CDR1 is MNHNS, CDR2 SASEGT, per germline. CDR3 length equals 15 residues. In DNA form, the CDR3 reads TGTGCCAGCACTCGCTCCCCAGGGGGCAACTATGGCTACACCTTC. This encodes CASTRSPGGNYGYTF.

This clonotype came up many times. The chain is built from TRBV7-9 and TRBJ1-5; D is perhaps TRBD1 (5 bases). CDR1 is SEHNR and CDR2 is FQNEAQ in the germline V gene (reference sequence). This CDR3 has 13 residues. V was clipped by 3 bases and J by 3 bases, with 6 bases between them. CDR3 amino acids: CASSFGHNQPQHF. In DNA, the CDR3 is TGTGCCAGCAGCTTTGGACACAATCAGCCCCAGCATTTT.

V usage is TRBV19 and J usage is TRBJ2-3, with a possible D match to TRBD1 (6 bases). V was trimmed by 0 bases and J by 6 bases, leaving 16 bases between them. In germline, CDR1 is LNHDA, CDR2 SQIVND (reference sequence). The CDR3 is made up of 16 amino acids. The CDR3 nucleotides are TGTGCCAGTAGTATAGATGCCCCGCCAGGGGTTGATACGCAGTATTTT. Residues: CASSIDAPPGVDTQYF.

This clonotype was counted a few times. A much larger clone lies a single base off, so this may be a read error. The V and J genes are TRBV2 and TRBJ2-3, with D possibly matching TRBD1 (5 bases). The J call may be in error: the DNA end matches TRBJ1-5 better. CDR1 SNHLY and CDR2 FYNNEI come from the germline V gene. The CDR3 has 12 amino acids. The CDR3 loop reads CASMYRLNTQHF. As DNA, the CDR3 is TGTGCCAGCATGTACAGGCTAAATACGCAGCATTTT.

Ten or more counts support this clonotype. V usage is TRBV12-3 or TRBV12-4 and J usage is TRBJ1-6; D remains unclear. The CDR3 runs 13 residues. Trimming removed 5 bases from V and 7 bases from J, with 9 bases in between. The CDR3 sequence is CASSTGPNSPLHF. CDR3 bases: TGTGCCAGCAGTACCGGGCCCAATTCACCCCTCCACTTT.

The J gene is TRBJ1-5, the V gene TRBV27, with D unresolved. V lost 3 bases and J 3 bases, leaving 9 bases between the germline ends. The germline V gene encodes CDR1 MNHEY and CDR2 SMNVEV (reference sequence). This CDR3 has 14 residues. CDR3: CASSLVYPNQPQHF. CDR3 coding DNA: TGTGCCAGCAGTTTGGTTTACCCCAATCAGCCCCAGCATTTT.

The chain carries TRBV5-6 and TRBJ2-1; 8 bases are shared with TRBD1. The length of the CDR3 is 18 residues. Germline-derived CDR1 and CDR2 are SGHDT and YYEEEE. Trimming took 3 bases from V and 4 from J; bases not matched to a gene: 15. CDR3 sequence reads: CASSSGTGTGVNYNEQFF. In nucleotides, the CDR3 is TGTGCCAGCAGCTCAGGGACAGGTACCGGCGTTAATTACAATGAGCAGTTCTTC.

The chain uses TRBV4-3 and TRBJ2-3, with unresolved D. This CDR3 has 14 residues. With 0 bases removed from V and 6 bases from J, the gap between germline ends came to 10 bases. The germline gives CDR1 LGHNA, CDR2 YSLEER. The chain's CDR3 is CASSQDSAGDTQYF. In DNA, the CDR3 is TGCGCCAGCAGCCAAGATTCGGCCGGGGATACGCAGTATTTT.

At least ten counts were recorded for this clonotype. The chain joins TRBV20-1 to TRBJ2-7; D not certain. Per the germline V gene, CDR1 is DFQATT and CDR2 is SNEGSKA (reference sequence). The CDR3 runs 15 residues. Trimming cost V 0 bases and J 0 bases, with 12 bases left between them. This CDR3 reads CSARDLSSSSYEQYF. The CDR3 bases are TGCAGTGCTAGAGATCTGTCCAGCTCCTCCTACGAGCAGTACTTC.

The J gene is TRBJ1-2, the V gene TRBV2; D is unresolved. CDR3 size: 13 residues. CDR1 and CDR2 from the germline V gene are SNHLY and FYNNEI. V was clipped by 6 bases and J by 7 bases, with 15 bases between them. The CDR3, as DNA: TGTGCCAGCAGCTATGCCGGGAGCGGTGGCTACACCTTC. This encodes CASSYAGSGGYTF.

This clonotype occurred a few times. A junction end diverges from the germline sequence, so it may reflect a read error. This chain joins TRBV7-7 and TRBJ2-2; unclear D gene. The CDR3 runs 14 residues. Germline V CDR1 and CDR2: SSHAT, FNYEAQ (reference sequence). DNA of the CDR3: TGTGCTAGCAGCCTATCTAGGAACACCGGGGAGCTGTTTTTT. This codes for CASSLSRNTGELFF.

This chain uses TRBV7-9 with TRBJ2-3; 8 bases map to TRBD2. CDR1 SEHNR and CDR2 FQNEAQ come from the germline V gene (reference sequence). V shed 4 bases and J 4 bases; nucleotides not matched to a gene: 16. The CDR3 consists of 18 residues. The CDR3 DNA follows: TGTGCCAGCAGCTCCGCTAGCGGGCCCTCCTATAAAGCAGATACGCAGTATTTT. Translated: CASSSASGPSYKADTQYF. The variable domain in full, completed from reference TRBV7-9 and TRBJ2-3, reads DTGVSQNPRHKITKRGQNVTFRCDPISEHNRLYWYRQTLGQGPEFLTYFQNEAQLEKSRLLSDRFSAERPKGSFSTLEIQRTEQGDSAMYLCASSSASGPSYKADTQYFGPGTRLTVL.

This clonotype has more than one count but fewer than ten. V gene TRBV24-1 combines with J gene TRBJ1-2; TRBD1 matches at 11 bases. In germline, CDR1 is KGHDR, CDR2 SFDVKD. This CDR3 contains 15 residues. The trim removed 3 bases at V and 6 bases at J, leaving 5 bases unmatched. In DNA form, the CDR3 reads TGTGCCACCAGTGATCCCGGACAGGGGGCTGATGGCTACACCTTC. This translates into CATSDPGQGADGYTF.

This clonotype was seen ten or more times. CDR3 in amino acids: CSARDGGSSSYEQYF. In nucleotides, the CDR3 is TGCAGTGCTAGAGATGGGGGGTCTTCCTCCTACGAGCAGTACTTC. The chain carries TRBV20-1 and TRBJ2-7, with D possibly TRBD2 on 6 matching bases. Germline loops: CDR1 DFQATT, CDR2 SNEGSKA (reference sequence). The CDR3 contains 15 residues. Trimming removed 0 bases at V and 0 bases at J, with 12 bases between.

This clonotype was recorded at least ten times. The CDR3 nucleotides are TGTGCCAGCAGTGTGGACAGGGGAGAGACCCAGTACTTC. It specifies CASSVDRGETQYF. The chain links TRBV6-1 to TRBJ2-5, with TRBD1 matching over 9 bases. V dropped 4 bases and J dropped 4; count of bases not matched to a gene: 1. From germline, CDR1 is MNHNS and CDR2 SASEGT. The CDR3 length is 13 residues.

This clonotype was counted ten times or more. V is TRBV6-2 or TRBV6-3 and J is TRBJ1-1, with D possibly matching TRBD1 (6 bases). V was cut by 7 bases and J by 2 bases, with 20 bases left in between. This CDR3 contains 16 residues. The V gene's germline CDR1 is MNHEY and CDR2 SVGEGT. CDR3 protein: CASIQEWDTYNTEAFF. CDR3 coding DNA: TGTGCCAGCATTCAGGAATGGGACACGTATAACACTGAAGCTTTCTTT.

The chain combines TRBV6-5 with TRBJ1-1; tentatively, D is TRBD1 (5 bases). Germline V gene lookup returns CDR1 MNHEY and CDR2 SVGAGI. Trimming pared 0 bases from V and 1 base from J, leaving 12 bases between. This CDR3 region has 16 residues. In nucleotides, the CDR3 is TGTGCCAGCAGTTACTCTGGCGGGGCTTCGAACACTGAAGCTTTCTTT. Protein: CASSYSGGASNTEAFF.

This clonotype was observed many times. This chain connects TRBV6-2 or TRBV6-3 to TRBJ2-7; D unresolved. Trimming removed 7 bases at V and 7 bases at J, with 17 bases between. The germline CDR1 and CDR2 sequences are MNHEY and SVGEGT. CDR3 length equals 13 residues. The CDR3 region is CASTWVQLGEQYF. Written as DNA, the CDR3 is TGTGCCAGCACCTGGGTACAGTTAGGGGAGCAGTACTTC.

This clonotype was observed at least ten times. The J gene is TRBJ2-1, the V gene TRBV24-1; weak D call: TRBD1 (6 bases). Trimming stripped 9 bases from V and 6 bases from J, with 20 bases between. This CDR3 region has 15 residues. Germline values: CDR1 KGHDR, CDR2 SFDVKD. CDR3 amino acids: CATAKTGGSSNEQFF. In DNA form, the CDR3 reads TGTGCCACCGCGAAGACAGGTGGGTCTAGCAATGAGCAGTTCTTC.

This clonotype was found many times. The V call is TRBV29-1, the J call TRBJ2-7, with 7 bases aligning to TRBD1. J lost 3 bases, V lost 6 bases, and 11 bases had no gene match. The germline V gene has CDR1 SQVTM and CDR2 ANQGSEA. The CDR3 has 14 residues. CDR3 DNA sequence: TGCAGCGTCCAGGACAGGCGGAACGACTACGAGCAGTACTTC. Protein sequence: CSVQDRRNDYEQYF.

The gene calls are TRBV20-1 and TRBJ2-7; 8 nucleotides match TRBD2. CDR1 and CDR2 (germline): DFQATT, SNEGSKA (reference sequence). The CDR3 is 15 amino acids. Trimming removed 0 bases from V and 1 base from J; junction bases left unmatched: 5. The CDR3 region has the DNA TGCAGTGCTAGAGATCCGGGGACTAGATCCTACGAGCAGTACTTC. Amino acid sequence: CSARDPGTRSYEQYF.

In DNA form, the CDR3 reads TGTGCCAGCTCATCTACCGGGGACAGGGGCCTGGAAGGCTACACCTTC. It translates to CASSSTGDRGLEGYTF. This chain links TRBV18 with TRBJ1-2; the match to TRBD1 covers 10 bases. After removal of 5 bases from V and 8 bases from J, the junction contained 14 bases not matched to a gene. In germline, CDR1 is KGHSH, CDR2 LQKENI. The CDR3 runs 16 residues.

At least ten counts were recorded for this clonotype. J is TRBJ2-5 and V is TRBV7-9, with D uncertain. CDR1 SEHNR and CDR2 FQNEAQ come from the germline V gene (reference sequence). The ends were cut back, 4 bases at V and 3 bases at J, with 9 bases in the middle. This CDR3 comprises 13 residues. The CDR3 DNA reads as TGTGCCAGCAGCTCCCCGACGGAAGAGACCCAGTACTTC. Its protein product is CASSSPTEETQYF.

This clonotype was detected many times. The chain combines TRBV5-1 with TRBJ2-5, with 10 positions matching TRBD1. From germline, CDR1 is SGHRS and CDR2 YFSETQ. V was pared by 1 base and J by 5 bases, with 8 bases of the junction left unmatched. The CDR3 is 16 amino acids. CDR3 DNA: TGCGCCAGCAGCTTGTCCCTGACAGGGGGCATTGAGACCCAGTACTTC. This translates into CASSLSLTGGIETQYF.